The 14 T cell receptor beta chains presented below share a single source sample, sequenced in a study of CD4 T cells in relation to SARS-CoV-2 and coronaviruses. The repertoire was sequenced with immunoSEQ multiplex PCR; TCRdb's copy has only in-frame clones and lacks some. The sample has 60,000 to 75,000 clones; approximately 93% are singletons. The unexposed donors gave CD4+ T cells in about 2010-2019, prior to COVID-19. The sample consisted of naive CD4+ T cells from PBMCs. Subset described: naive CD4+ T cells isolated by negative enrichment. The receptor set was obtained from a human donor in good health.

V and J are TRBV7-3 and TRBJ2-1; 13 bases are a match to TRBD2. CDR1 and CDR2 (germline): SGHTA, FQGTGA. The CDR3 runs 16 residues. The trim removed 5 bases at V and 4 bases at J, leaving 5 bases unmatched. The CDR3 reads CASSLLLAGGYNEQFF. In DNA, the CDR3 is TGTGCCAGCAGCCTCCTACTAGCGGGAGGGTACAATGAGCAGTTCTTC.

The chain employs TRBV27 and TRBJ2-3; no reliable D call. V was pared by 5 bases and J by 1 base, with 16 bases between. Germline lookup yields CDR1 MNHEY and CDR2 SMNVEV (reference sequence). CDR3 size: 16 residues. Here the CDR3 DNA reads TGTGCCAGCAGTCACCAATATCAGTACGGCACAGATACGCAGTATTTT. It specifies CASSHQYQYGTDTQYF.

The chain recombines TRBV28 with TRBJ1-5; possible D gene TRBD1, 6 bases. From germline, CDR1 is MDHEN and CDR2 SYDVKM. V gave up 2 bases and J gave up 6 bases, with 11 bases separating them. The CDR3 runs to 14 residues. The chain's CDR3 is CASSLGGGTQPQHF. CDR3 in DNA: TGTGCCAGCAGTTTAGGTGGGGGCACTCAGCCCCAGCATTTT.

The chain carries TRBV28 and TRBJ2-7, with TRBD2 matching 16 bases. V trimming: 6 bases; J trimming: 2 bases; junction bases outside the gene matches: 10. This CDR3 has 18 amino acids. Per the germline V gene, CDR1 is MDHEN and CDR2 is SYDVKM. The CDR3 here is CASSRGVGTSGGAYEQYF. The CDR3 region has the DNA TGTGCCAGCAGCCGAGGAGTCGGGACTAGCGGGGGGGCCTACGAGCAGTACTTC. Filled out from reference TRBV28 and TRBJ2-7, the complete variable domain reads DVKVTQSSRYLVKRTGEKVFLECVQDMDHENMFWYRQDPGLGLRLIYFSYDVKMKEKGDIPEGYSVSREKKERFSLILESASTNQTSMYLCASSRGVGTSGGAYEQYFGPGTRLTVT.

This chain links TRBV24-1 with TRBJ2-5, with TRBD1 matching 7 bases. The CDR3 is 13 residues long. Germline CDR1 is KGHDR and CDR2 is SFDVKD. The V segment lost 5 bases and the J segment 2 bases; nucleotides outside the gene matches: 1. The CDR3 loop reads CATSADRQETQYF. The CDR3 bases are TGTGCCACCAGTGCGGACAGGCAAGAGACCCAGTACTTC.

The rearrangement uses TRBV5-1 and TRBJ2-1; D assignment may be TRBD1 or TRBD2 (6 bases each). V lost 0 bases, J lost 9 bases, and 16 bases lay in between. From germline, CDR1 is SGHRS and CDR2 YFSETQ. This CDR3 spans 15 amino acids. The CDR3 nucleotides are TGCGCCAGCAGCTTGGGAGGGTTTGGGGGGCTTGAGCAGTTCTTC. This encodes CASSLGGFGGLEQFF.

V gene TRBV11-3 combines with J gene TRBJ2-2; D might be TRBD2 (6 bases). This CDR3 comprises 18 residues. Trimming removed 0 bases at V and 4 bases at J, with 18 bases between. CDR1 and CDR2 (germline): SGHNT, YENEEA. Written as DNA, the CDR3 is TGTGCCAGCAGCTTAGAGGATGCTGGGGCCGGGGGCACCGGGGAGCTGTTTTTT. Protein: CASSLEDAGAGGTGELFF.

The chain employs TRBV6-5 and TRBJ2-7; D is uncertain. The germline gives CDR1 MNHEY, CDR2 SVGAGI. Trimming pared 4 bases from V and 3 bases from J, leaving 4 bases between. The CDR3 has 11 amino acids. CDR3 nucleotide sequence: TGTGCCAGCAGTTCCAACTACGAGCAGTACTTC. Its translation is CASSSNYEQYF.

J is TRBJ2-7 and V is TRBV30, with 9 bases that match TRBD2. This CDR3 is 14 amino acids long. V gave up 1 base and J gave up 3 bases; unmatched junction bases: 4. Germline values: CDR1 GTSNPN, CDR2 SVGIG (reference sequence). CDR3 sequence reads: CAWSAGLAGYEQYF. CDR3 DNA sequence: TGTGCCTGGAGTGCGGGACTAGCAGGCTACGAGCAGTACTTC.

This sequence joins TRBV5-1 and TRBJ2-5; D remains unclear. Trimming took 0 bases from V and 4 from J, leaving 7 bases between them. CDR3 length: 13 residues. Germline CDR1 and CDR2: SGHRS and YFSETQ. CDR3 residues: CASSLDPGETQYF. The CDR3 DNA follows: TGCGCCAGCAGCTTGGATCCGGGAGAGACCCAGTACTTC. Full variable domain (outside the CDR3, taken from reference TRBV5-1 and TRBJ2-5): KAGVTQTPRYLIKTRGQQVTLSCSPISGHRSVSWYQQTPGQGLQFLFEYFSETQRNKGNFPGRFSGRQFSNSRSEMNVSTLELGDSALYLCASSLDPGETQYFGPGTRLLVL.

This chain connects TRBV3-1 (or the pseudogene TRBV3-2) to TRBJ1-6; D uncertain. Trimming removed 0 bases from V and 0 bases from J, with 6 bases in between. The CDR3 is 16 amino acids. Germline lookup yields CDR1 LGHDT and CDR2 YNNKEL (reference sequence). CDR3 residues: CASSQDRSSYNSPLHF. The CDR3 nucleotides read TGTGCCAGCAGCCAAGACAGGAGCTCCTATAATTCACCCCTCCACTTT.

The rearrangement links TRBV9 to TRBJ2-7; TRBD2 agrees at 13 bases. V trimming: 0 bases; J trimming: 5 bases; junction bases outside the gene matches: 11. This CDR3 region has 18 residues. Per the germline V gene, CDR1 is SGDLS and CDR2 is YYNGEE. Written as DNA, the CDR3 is TGTGCCAGCAGCGTAGCTACTAGCGGGAGGGCCTTTCCCCACGAGCAGTACTTC. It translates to CASSVATSGRAFPHEQYF.

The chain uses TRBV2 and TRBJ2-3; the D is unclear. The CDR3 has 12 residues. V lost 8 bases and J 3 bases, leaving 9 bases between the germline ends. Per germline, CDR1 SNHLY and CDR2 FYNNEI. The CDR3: CASRRLTDTQYF. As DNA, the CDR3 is TGTGCCAGCCGCCGGTTAACAGATACGCAGTATTTT.

The chain's CDR3 is CASSYSARGSNQPQHF. The CDR3 bases are TGTGCCAGCAGTTACTCGGCCAGAGGCAGCAATCAGCCCCAGCATTTT. The chain has TRBV6-6 and TRBJ1-5; no clear D gene. CDR1 is MNHNY, CDR2 SVGAGI, per germline (reference sequence). CDR3 length: 16 residues. Deletions cut 0 bases from V and 1 base from J, with 10 bases between.